Listed below are T cell receptor beta chains from one sample, sequenced in a study of blood T cell repertoires in COVID-19. The table came from immunoSEQ multiplex PCR; TCRdb's copy has only in-frame clones and leaves some out. The sample includes tens of thousands of clones, around 90% of them seen just once. Sequencing input: peripheral blood. Receptors were obtained from a woman aged 70-85 years with acute or convalescent COVID-19. The CDR3 runs from the conserved cysteine through the conserved F or W. The order of the fields is D gene, V gene, clone size, J gene, CDR3 DNA, CDR3 protein. A D gene is named only where the DNA matches it firmly. Not all rows give a size; the values are once, few, many and, for expanded clones, a class.

.	TRBV5-1	.	TRBJ1-2	TGCGCCAGCAGCTTGGGGACAGAGAAAAACTATGGCTACACCTTC	CASSLGTEKNYGYTF
.	TRBV6-5	.	TRBJ1-1	TGTGCCAGCAGAGCGGGAGGAGTGAACACTGAAGCTTTCTTT	CASRAGGVNTEAFF
.	TRBV6-4	.	TRBJ1-4	TGTGCCAGCAGTGATCCTATATTATCTCTCCCGTCTCCGGATGAAAAACTGTTTTTT	CASSDPILSLPSPDEKLFF
.	TRBV29-1	.	TRBJ1-1	TGCAGCGTTGATTTCCGGCAGGGAGGAACTGAAGCTTTCTTT	CSVDFRQGGTEAFF
.	TRBV19	.	TRBJ1-5	TGTGCCAGTAGTATCCTTGGCGGGGTCAATCAGCCCCAGCATTTT	CASSILGGVNQPQHF
TRBD1	TRBV11-2	.	TRBJ1-1	TGTGCCAGCAGCCTCGCCGGGACAGGGGGGACTGAAGCTTTCTTT	CASSLAGTGGTEAFF
.	TRBV4-1	.	TRBJ1-3	TGCGCCAGCAGCCAAGTCACAGCCCGGAACACCATATATTTT	CASSQVTARNTIYF
TRBD1	TRBV18	.	TRBJ2-6	TGTGCCAGCTCACCGGCAGGGGGCGTCTCTGGGGCCAACGTCCTGACTTTC	CASSPAGGVSGANVLTF
.	TRBV5-1	.	TRBJ2-3	TGCGCCAGCAGCAAAGAACATAGCACAGATACGCAGTATTTT	CASSKEHSTDTQYF
.	TRBV5-1	.	TRBJ2-1	TGCGCCAGCAGTGCGACTTGGAGGGACAATGAGCAGTTCTTC	CASSATWRDNEQFF
.	TRBV28	once	TRBJ1-5	TGTGCCAGCAGTTTCCTACAGGGAAGCAATCAGCCCCAGCATTTT	CASSFLQGSNQPQHF
.	TRBV3-1/TRBV3-2	.	TRBJ1-1	TGTGCCAGCAGCCTGGGACAAGCGAACACTGAAGCTTTCTTT	CASSLGQANTEAFF
.	TRBV7-2	.	TRBJ2-2	TGTGCCAGCAGCCGCACCGGGAGGAACACCGGGGAGCTGTTTTTT	CASSRTGRNTGELFF
.	TRBV29-1	.	TRBJ2-2	TGCAGCGTTGGGTTGACAGGTACCGCCGGGGAGCTGTTTTTT	CSVGLTGTAGELFF
TRBD2	TRBV3-1/TRBV3-2	.	TRBJ2-2	TGTGCCAGCAGCCAGAGCCACATCGGACTAGCGGGAAGGATCGGGGAGCTGTTTTTT	CASSQSHIGLAGRIGELFF
TRBD2	TRBV7-9	.	TRBJ2-1	TGTGCCAGCAGCTCGCTAGCGGGAGGATACAATGAGCAGTTCTTC	CASSSLAGGYNEQFF
.	TRBV28	.	TRBJ1-2	TGTGCCAGCAGTTCCAGGGGCCAAGCTAACTATGGCTACACCTTC	CASSSRGQANYGYTF
.	TRBV6-2/TRBV6-3	.	TRBJ2-7	TGTGCCAGCAGTTACAAACTAGCTACAAGGACCTACGAGCAGTACTTC	CASSYKLATRTYEQYF
TRBD1	TRBV5-1	.	TRBJ1-2	TGCGCCAGCAGCTTAGACCCCGGGACAGGGAACATATATGGCTACACCTTC	CASSLDPGTGNIYGYTF
TRBD2	TRBV5-1	.	TRBJ2-6	TGCGCCAGCAGCCCGGATCCTAGCGGGAGCTCTGGGGCCAACGTCCTGACTTTC	CASSPDPSGSSGANVLTF
.	TRBV28	.	TRBJ1-6	TGTGCCAGCAGCGTTCCGGGATCCCATAATTCACCCCTCCACTTT	CASSVPGSHNSPLHF
.	TRBV19	.	TRBJ1-2	TGTGCCAGTAGTATAGATCGCTTGACAAGTCTTCTCACCTTC	CASSIDRLTSLLTF
.	TRBV7-9	.	TRBJ1-2	TGTGCCAGCAGCTTAGACGGGACTACTAACTATGGCTACACCTTC	CASSLDGTTNYGYTF
.	TRBV5-1	few	TRBJ2-7	TGCGCCAGCAGCTTGGTCGTTAGTCCCTACGAGCAGTACTTC	CASSLVVSPYEQYF
TRBD1	TRBV6-4	.	TRBJ1-6	TGTGCCAGCAGTGATGGGACAGTCAATTCACCCCTCCACTTT	CASSDGTVNSPLHF
.	TRBV21-1	.	TRBJ2-5	TGTGCCAGCAGCAAAGACGTCGGACTAGCGGGAGAAGAGACCCAGTACTTC	CASSKDVGLAGEETQYF
TRBD1	TRBV2	once	TRBJ1-6	TGTGCCAGCGAGGGACAGGGGGATTCACCCCTCCACTTT	CASEGQGDSPLHF
.	TRBV28	once	TRBJ2-5	TGTGCCAGCAGTTTACCTAGGGGAGAGACCCAGTACTTC	CASSLPRGETQYF
.	TRBV19	.	TRBJ2-4	TGTGCCAGTAGTATTCGCCCCCAGGTGGCCAAAAACATTCAGTACTTC	CASSIRPQVAKNIQYF
TRBD1	TRBV6-6	.	TRBJ1-2	TGTGCCAGCAGTTACACGAGGACAGGGAGTCGCGGCTACACCTTC	CASSYTRTGSRGYTF
.	TRBV7-2	.	TRBJ1-4	TGTGCCAGCAGCTTAGCCGTCGTTGGCAAACTGTTTTTT	CASSLAVVGKLFF
TRBD1	TRBV24-1	.	TRBJ1-1	TGTGCCACCAGTGATCACAGACAGGGACGAGGGACTGAAGCTTTCTTT	CATSDHRQGRGTEAFF
TRBD1	TRBV14	.	TRBJ2-7	TGTGCCAGCAGCCGCACTGGGACAGGTATATACTACGAGCAGTACTTC	CASSRTGTGIYYEQYF
TRBD1	TRBV24-1	.	TRBJ2-5	TGTGCCACCAGTGAACGGGACAGGGCGGGTTTTCGGGGGACCCAGTACTTC	CATSERDRAGFRGTQYF
.	TRBV19	.	TRBJ1-6	TGTGCCAGTACCCCCGCGGCTTCACGCACCTATAATTCACCCCTCCACTTT	CASTPAASRTYNSPLHF
.	TRBV3-1/TRBV3-2	.	TRBJ1-2	TGTGCCAGCAGCCATAGCGGGATTGGAGGCTACACCTTC	CASSHSGIGGYTF
.	TRBV6-5	.	TRBJ1-3	TGTGCCAGCAGTTACTCGGGCAAGAGCTCTGGAAACACCATATATTTT	CASSYSGKSSGNTIYF
TRBD2	TRBV24-1	.	TRBJ2-1	TGTGCCACCAGTGACCCGCCTAGCGGTAGAACCTCCTACAATGAGCAGTTCTTC	CATSDPPSGRTSYNEQFF
TRBD1	TRBV28	.	TRBJ1-1	TGTGCCAGCAGTCCCGGGACAGGGGTGTCTTTCTTT	CASSPGTGVSFF
.	TRBV28	.	TRBJ2-5	TGTGCCAGCAGTTCCTCTAAGAGAGGGCTGGAGACCCAGTACTTC	CASSSSKRGLETQYF
TRBD2	TRBV3-1/TRBV3-2	.	TRBJ2-1	TGTGCCAGCAGCCAAGCTCTAGCGGGAGGGGTCCTCAGCTCCTACAATGAGCAGTTCTTC	CASSQALAGGVLSSYNEQFF
.	TRBV3-1/TRBV3-2	.	TRBJ1-2	TGTGCCAGCAGCCATACAGGGTACGGCTACACCTTC	CASSHTGYGYTF
TRBD1	TRBV5-1	.	TRBJ2-5	TGCGCCAGTAGCTCCGGGACAGGTTTGGGAGAGACCCAGTACTTC	CASSSGTGLGETQYF
.	TRBV5-1	.	TRBJ1-2	TGCGCCAGCAGCTTCCTAGGACAGCAAGGCTACACCTTC	CASSFLGQQGYTF
TRBD1	TRBV11-2	.	TRBJ2-7	TGTGCCAGCAGCAATCGCCGGGACAGGGCCTACGAGCAGTACTTC	CASSNRRDRAYEQYF
.	TRBV6-5	.	TRBJ2-3	TGTGCCAGCAGGACCGGCAGGGGTACAGATACGCAGTATTTT	CASRTGRGTDTQYF
.	TRBV18	.	TRBJ1-1	TGTGCCAGCTCCCCCATATCGGTCCCCGGCGGGACTGAAGCTTTCTTT	CASSPISVPGGTEAFF
TRBD2	TRBV2	.	TRBJ2-3	TGTGCCAGCACACAGGCGGGGGGTTTCACAGATACGCAGTATTTT	CASTQAGGFTDTQYF
TRBD2	TRBV5-1	.	TRBJ2-3	TGCGCCAGCAGCCCGACTAGCGGGGGGGCAGATACGCAGTATTTT	CASSPTSGGADTQYF
.	TRBV10-3	.	TRBJ1-1	TGTGCCATCAGAAGCCCTCAGGCGCGGAACACTGAAGCTTTCTTT	CAIRSPQARNTEAFF
.	TRBV4-1	once	TRBJ2-4	TGCGCCAGCAGCCAAGTTAACACCCTAGCCAAAAACATTCAGTACTTC	CASSQVNTLAKNIQYF
TRBD1	TRBV5-4	.	TRBJ2-3	TGTGCCAGCAGCTTGAGTCAGGGGGCGCGGGATACGCAGTATTTT	CASSLSQGARDTQYF
TRBD2	TRBV28	.	TRBJ2-3	TGTGCCAGCAGTATACTAGCGGGGGGGCCCCCAGATACGCAGTATTTT	CASSILAGGPPDTQYF
TRBD1	TRBV29-1	.	TRBJ2-3	TGCAGCGTTGAGGGACAGGGGGTGGCAGATACGCAGTATTTT	CSVEGQGVADTQYF
.	TRBV10-2	.	TRBJ1-3	TGCGCCAGCAGTGAGTCTACAGGGGGAAACACCATATATTTT	CASSESTGGNTIYF
TRBD1	TRBV6-5	.	TRBJ1-5	TGTGCCAGCAGGCCAACAGGGGACTGGGAGGCCCAGCATTTT	CASRPTGDWEAQHF
TRBD1	TRBV5-1	.	TRBJ1-2	TGCGCCAGCAGCTTGGGAACAGGGGGACCTGGCTACACCTTC	CASSLGTGGPGYTF